This T cell receptor (beta chain) was sequenced during a study of blood T cell repertoires in COVID-19. Study-level information: Sites in the United States, Italy and Spain provided acute and convalescent COVID-19 samples. PBMCs, B-cell-depleted T cells, or T cells were the source of the cDNA or gDNA that made up the material.

CDR1 and CDR2 (germline): LNHDA, SQIVND (reference sequence). The CDR3 runs 13 residues. With 2 bases removed from V and 6 bases from J, the gap between germline ends came to 11 bases. Authors' processing steps: Nucleated cell number was recorded as an estimate derived from reference gene primer amplification. Only in-frame clones appear in the TCRdb table, and some are missing; sequencing was by immunoSEQ multiplex PCR. The V and J calls and clone size were taken over from that table, and D and trimming were inferred from the DNA. The sample comprises over 95,000 clones, more than 85% of which are singletons, and about a fifth rests with the top ten.

V is TRBV19 and J is TRBJ2-7; TRBD2 is a possible D gene (5 bases). This receptor was taken from a human donor with acute or convalescent COVID-19. The donor label of this sample is uncertain. The sample comprised peripheral blood. CDR3 amino acids: CASSINLAREQYF. The DNA of the CDR3 is TGTGCCAGTAGTATAAACCTAGCACGCGAGCAGTACTTC.